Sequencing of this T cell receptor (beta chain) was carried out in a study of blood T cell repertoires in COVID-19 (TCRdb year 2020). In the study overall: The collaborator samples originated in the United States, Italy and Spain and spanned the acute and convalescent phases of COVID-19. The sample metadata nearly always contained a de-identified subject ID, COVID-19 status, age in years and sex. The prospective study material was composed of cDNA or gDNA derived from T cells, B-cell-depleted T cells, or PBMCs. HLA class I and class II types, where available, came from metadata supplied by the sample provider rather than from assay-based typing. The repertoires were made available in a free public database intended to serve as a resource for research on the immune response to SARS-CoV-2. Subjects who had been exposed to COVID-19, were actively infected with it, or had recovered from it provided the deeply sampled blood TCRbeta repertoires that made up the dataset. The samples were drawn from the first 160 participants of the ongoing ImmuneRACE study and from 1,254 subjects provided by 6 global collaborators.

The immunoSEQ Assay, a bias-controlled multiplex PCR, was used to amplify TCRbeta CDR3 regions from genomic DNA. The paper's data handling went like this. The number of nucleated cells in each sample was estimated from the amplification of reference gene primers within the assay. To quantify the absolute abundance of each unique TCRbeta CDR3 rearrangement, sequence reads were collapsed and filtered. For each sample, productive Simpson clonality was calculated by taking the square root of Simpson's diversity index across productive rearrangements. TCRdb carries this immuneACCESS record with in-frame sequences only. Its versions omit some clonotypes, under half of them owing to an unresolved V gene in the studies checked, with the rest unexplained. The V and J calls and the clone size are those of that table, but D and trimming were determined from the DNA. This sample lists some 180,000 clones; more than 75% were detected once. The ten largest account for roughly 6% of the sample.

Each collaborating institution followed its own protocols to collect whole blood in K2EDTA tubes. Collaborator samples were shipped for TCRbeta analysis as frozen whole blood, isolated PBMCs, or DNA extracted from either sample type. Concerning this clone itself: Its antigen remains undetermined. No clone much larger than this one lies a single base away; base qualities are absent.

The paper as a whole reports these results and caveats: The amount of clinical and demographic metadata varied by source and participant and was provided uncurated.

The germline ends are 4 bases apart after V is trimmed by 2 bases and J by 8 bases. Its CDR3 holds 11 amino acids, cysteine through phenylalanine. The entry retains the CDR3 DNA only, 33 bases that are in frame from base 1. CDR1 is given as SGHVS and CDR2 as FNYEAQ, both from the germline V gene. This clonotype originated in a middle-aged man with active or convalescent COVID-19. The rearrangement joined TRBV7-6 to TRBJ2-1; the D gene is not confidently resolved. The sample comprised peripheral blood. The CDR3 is CASSLSDEQFF. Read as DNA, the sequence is TGTGCCAGCAGCTTATCCGATGAGCAGTTCTTC.